This T cell receptor beta chain emerged from a study of cytomegalovirus exposure and HLA in healthy donors. Overall study results and limits: Certain indistinguishable V segments, among them TRBV6-2 and TRBV6-3, were excluded.

While unrecorded immune exposures were likely, the donors were nominally healthy when sampled. CDR1 is MNHEY, CDR2 SMNVEV, per germline (reference sequence). With 6 bases removed from V and 4 bases from J, the gap between germline ends came to 3 bases. This CDR3 is 11 amino acids long. Amplification used 60 Vbeta primers and 13 Jbeta primers. Here immunoSEQ multiplex PCR was the method, and the copy in TCRdb shows in-frame clones only, minus some. The profile shows 110,000 to 150,000 clones, less than 85% of them singletons. On this clone: Its target is unknown.

This receptor was obtained from a man between 35 and 55 years old in good health and CMV-seropositive. The rearrangement uses TRBV27 and TRBJ2-2, with D uncertain. Sequences were obtained from PBMCs. The CDR3 loop is CASSVTGELFF. In DNA form, the CDR3 reads TGTGCCAGCAGCGTCACCGGGGAGCTGTTTTTT.